The 14 T cell receptor beta chains listed next were all sequenced from one sample in a study of beta chain features in type 1 diabetes. General study findings and limits: All four CD4+ subsets of Type 1 diabetes patients contained TCRB CDR3s that were moderately but significantly shorter.

Which antigens these TCRs recognize remains unknown. Expressed TCRB transcripts got sequenced, as all isolated RNA was reverse transcribed. Clones were read by immunoSEQ multiplex PCR, and TCRdb kept only the in-frame ones, dropping some. This sample has 600,000 to 700,000 clones, with around 12% found just once. The sample was naive CD4+ T cells from blood. The source of these receptors is a man under 40 with type 1 diabetes.

This clone showed up just a few times. This chain connects TRBV29-1 to TRBJ2-1; D ambiguous. Germline CDR1 reads SQVTM; CDR2 reads ANQGSEA. The length of the CDR3 is 15 residues. Trimming left V 4 bases short and J 1 base short, with 14 bases between. In DNA form, the CDR3 reads TGCAGCGTTGTCTACGGGTATAGATCCTACAATGAGCAGTTCTTC. This translates into CSVVYGYRSYNEQFF.

This chain links TRBV19 with TRBJ2-3; D perhaps matches TRBD1 (6 bases). Trimming pared 9 bases from V and 1 base from J, leaving 14 bases between. The germline V gene encodes CDR1 LNHDA and CDR2 SQIVND (reference sequence). The CDR3 length is 14 residues. CDR3 region: CARNRVKGTDTQYF. The CDR3 coding sequence is TGTGCCAGGAACAGGGTGAAGGGCACAGATACGCAGTATTTT.

This clone was detected only a few times. The chain joins TRBV7-9 to TRBJ1-1; D ambiguous. Deletions cut 8 bases from V and 8 bases from J, with 15 bases between. Germline CDR1 and CDR2: SEHNR and FQNEAQ (reference sequence). The CDR3 runs to 12 residues. CDR3 in amino acids: CASSPQSGEAFF. In nucleotides, the CDR3 is TGTGCCAGCTCCCCACAGTCCGGCGAAGCTTTCTTT.

The chain couples TRBV27 to TRBJ2-5; 9 positions agree with TRBD2. Trimming removed 4 bases from V and 5 bases from J; junction bases left unmatched: 8. The CDR3 sequence is 15 residues long. Germline values: CDR1 MNHEY, CDR2 SMNVEV (reference sequence). DNA of the CDR3: TGTGCCAGCAGTTGGGGCGCGGGGGGGCCGGAGACCCAGTACTTC. It translates to CASSWGAGGPETQYF.

The chain is built from TRBV23-1 and TRBJ2-7; D uncertain. TRBV23-1 counts as an open reading frame of uncertain function. This CDR3 has 11 amino acids. V lost 2 bases and J lost 7, with 6 bases in between. The CDR3 nucleotides are TGCGCCAGCAGTCAAAATTATGAGCAGTACTTC. Protein product: CASSQNYEQYF.

The chain couples TRBV5-1 to TRBJ2-6; D unclear. The V gene's germline CDR1 is SGHRS and CDR2 YFSETQ. With 2 bases removed from V and 0 bases from J, the gap between germline ends came to 15 bases. This CDR3 contains 18 residues. CDR3 nucleotides: TGCGCCAGCAGCTTTCAGGCAGTTGATTACTCTGGGGCCAACGTCCTGACTTTC. Translating it yields CASSFQAVDYSGANVLTF. Full variable domain (outside the CDR3, taken from reference TRBV5-1 and TRBJ2-6): KAGVTQTPRYLIKTRGQQVTLSCSPISGHRSVSWYQQTPGQGLQFLFEYFSETQRNKGNFPGRFSGRQFSNSRSEMNVSTLELGDSALYLCASSFQAVDYSGANVLTFGAGSRLTVL.

In this sample, this clone turned up a few times. The V and J genes are TRBV7-2 and TRBJ1-1, with TRBD1 identical over 7 bases. Trimming cost V 5 bases and J 4 bases; bases outside gene matches: 13. Germline V lookup: CDR1 SGHTA, CDR2 FQGNSA. CDR3 size: 16 residues. CDR3 sequence reads: CASSQVYLGGFTEAFF. The CDR3 DNA reads as TGTGCCAGCAGCCAAGTGTATTTAGGGGGCTTCACTGAAGCTTTCTTT. Combining the CDR3 with reference TRBV7-2 and TRBJ1-1 gives the whole variable domain GAGVSQSPSNKVTEKGKDVELRCDPISGHTALYWYRQSLGQGLEFLIYFQGNSAPDKSGLPSDRFSAERTGGSVSTLTIQRTQQEDSAVYLCASSQVYLGGFTEAFFGQGTRLTVV.

This clone was observed a few times. The chain carries TRBV18 and TRBJ2-3, with 8 bases matching TRBD2. With V trimmed by 6 bases and J by 1 base, 6 bases remained unmatched. Germline-derived CDR1 and CDR2 are KGHSH and LQKENI. The CDR3 sequence is 15 residues long. The DNA for the CDR3 is TGTGCCAGCTCGCCGGTGACTAGCGGCACAGATACGCAGTATTTT. Its protein is CASSPVTSGTDTQYF.

The chain links TRBV6-5 to TRBJ2-1, with 10 bases that match TRBD2. The CDR3 is 15 residues long. Trimming cost V 6 bases and J 7 bases; bases outside gene matches: 9. The germline V gene encodes CDR1 MNHEY and CDR2 SVGAGI. The CDR3 nucleotides are TGTGCCAGCAGCTTTACTAGCGGGGTATTGAATGAGCAGTTCTTC. Protein sequence: CASSFTSGVLNEQFF.

The chain has TRBV10-3 and TRBJ2-7; D call uncertain. The length of the CDR3 is 11 residues. The V end lost 6 bases, the J end lost 3 bases, and 6 bases lay between the germline ends. Germline V gives CDR1 ENHRY, CDR2 SYGVKD. CDR3 bases: TGTGCCATCAGAACGTACTACGAGCAGTACTTC. Protein sequence: CAIRTYYEQYF.

This clone appeared a few times. This rearrangement joins TRBV10-3 to TRBJ1-2, with unresolved D. The germline V and J ends were trimmed by 3 bases and 6 bases, with 20 bases remaining between them. The germline V gene encodes CDR1 ENHRY and CDR2 SYGVKD. This CDR3 spans 16 amino acids. CDR3: CAISEIENSPKDGYTF. The CDR3 DNA follows: TGTGCCATCAGTGAAATTGAGAACAGCCCCAAGGATGGCTACACCTTC.

The V call is TRBV5-1, the J call TRBJ1-1, with D unresolved. This CDR3 has 13 residues. CDR1 is SGHRS, CDR2 YFSETQ, per germline. Between the trimmed V and J ends, which lost 2 bases and 3 bases, there was a span of 8 bases. The chain's CDR3 is CASSLSEYTEAFF. The CDR3 nucleotides read TGCGCCAGCAGCTTAAGCGAGTACACTGAAGCTTTCTTT.

A few counts support this clone. The genes are TRBV7-2 and TRBJ2-5, with 10 positions matching TRBD1. V shed 5 bases and J 4 bases; nucleotides not matched to a gene: 4. The CDR3 is 14 residues long. The germline V gene encodes CDR1 SGHTA and CDR2 FQGNSA. The CDR3 sequence is CASSADRGRETQYF. The CDR3 coding sequence is TGTGCCAGCAGCGCCGACAGGGGGCGAGAGACCCAGTACTTC.

This clone was found once. The chain employs TRBV7-6 and TRBJ2-3, with D perhaps matching TRBD2 (5 bases). Deletions cut 5 bases from V and 0 bases from J, with 12 bases between. CDR3 length: 15 amino acids. CDR1 and CDR2 (germline): SGHVS, FNYEAQ. The CDR3 region has the DNA TGTGCCAGCAGCCCGACGGGGTCTAGCACAGATACGCAGTATTTT. Its protein product is CASSPTGSSTDTQYF.